The 27 T cell receptor beta chains reported below all come from one sample, sequenced in a study of OX40 agonist ivuxolimab in advanced cancers. Using immunoSEQ multiplex PCR, the repertoire was profiled, and TCRdb retains in-frame clones only, with some absent. The sample consists of tens of thousands of clones, around 84% of them appearing once. Here the sequenced sample was CD4+ or CD8+ T cells sorted from blood, taken in a trial of the OX40 agonist ivuxolimab. The receptors stem from an adult with an advanced solid tumor such as melanoma, head and neck, liver or kidney cancer.

The chain is built from TRBV5-1 and TRBJ2-2; D perhaps matches TRBD2 (6 bases). Germline lookup yields CDR1 SGHRS and CDR2 YFSETQ. The CDR3 consists of 15 residues. V lost 4 bases and J lost 2, with 12 bases in between. The CDR3 region has the DNA TGCGCCAGCAGCCTCAATGGACTAAACACCGGGGAGCTGTTTTTT. It specifies CASSLNGLNTGELFF.

This clone is a singleton in its sample. This chain links TRBV10-2 with TRBJ2-1; TRBD2 agrees at 8 bases. The germline V gene encodes CDR1 WSHSY and CDR2 SAAADI. The CDR3 runs to 16 residues. The V and J ends lost 5 bases and 0 bases, in that order; junction bases with no gene match: 6. CDR3 DNA sequence: TGCGCCAGCAGTCGGACCGGGGGGGCCTCCTACAATGAGCAGTTCTTC. It codes for CASSRTGGASYNEQFF.

This rearrangement joins TRBV5-5 to TRBJ1-1; perhaps TRBD1 as D (6 bases). The V end was cut by 4 bases, the J end by 0 bases, with 13 bases between. CDR3 length: 15 residues. Per germline, CDR1 SGHKS and CDR2 YYEKEE (reference sequence). In DNA form, the CDR3 reads TGTGCCAGCAGCACTTCGACAGGCTTGAACACTGAAGCTTTCTTT. Translating gives CASSTSTGLNTEAFF.

This clone was detected once. This rearrangement joins TRBV4-1 to TRBJ2-1; D is undetermined. The CDR3 covers 15 residues. With 0 bases removed from V and 2 bases from J, the gap between germline ends came to 8 bases. Germline V gene data show CDR1 as MGHRA and CDR2 as YSYEKL. CDR3 protein: CASSQDPLTYNEQFF. CDR3 nucleotide sequence: TGCGCCAGCAGCCAAGATCCACTTACCTACAATGAGCAGTTCTTC.

The rearrangement uses TRBV10-3 and TRBJ1-1, with D perhaps matching TRBD1 (6 bases). Trimming took off 5 bases at V and 1 base at J, with 11 bases between the two ends. Germline V gene sequence: CDR1 ENHRY, CDR2 SYGVKD. The CDR3 has 14 residues. The CDR3 here is CAISRDIKNTEAFF. The CDR3 region has the DNA TGTGCCATCAGTCGGGACATCAAGAACACTGAAGCTTTCTTT.

V and J are TRBV10-2 and TRBJ1-1, with D unclear. The CDR3 covers 14 residues. V was trimmed by 6 bases and J by 1 base, leaving 12 bases between them. Germline values: CDR1 WSHSY, CDR2 SAAADI. CDR3 residues: CASREEPSNTEAFF. The CDR3 nucleotides are TGCGCCAGCAGGGAGGAGCCCTCGAACACTGAAGCTTTCTTT.

To note about this clone: Distinct nucleotide sequences in the sample also encode this CDR3. The rearrangement uses TRBV30 and TRBJ2-2, with 9 bases that match TRBD2. The trim removed 0 bases at V and 0 bases at J, leaving 2 bases unmatched. Germline CDR1 and CDR2: GTSNPN and SVGIG (reference sequence). The CDR3 is made up of 16 amino acids. As DNA, the CDR3 is TGTGCCTGGAGTGTTGGCGGGGGGGCGAACACCGGGGAGCTGTTTTTT. Translating it yields CAWSVGGGANTGELFF.

This clone occurred once. V and J are TRBV30 and TRBJ2-4, with a possible D match to TRBD1 (6 bases). The CDR3 totals 13 residues. Deletions cut 3 bases from V and 8 bases from J, with 14 bases between. Germline CDR1 and CDR2: GTSNPN and SVGIG (reference sequence). The CDR3 coding sequence is TGTGCCTGGAGAGTCCCAGGGGCCGACATTCAGTACTTC. Its protein product is CAWRVPGADIQYF.

The V gene is TRBV7-2, the J gene TRBJ1-2; 8 bases map to TRBD1. Germline V CDR1 and CDR2: SGHTA, FQGNSA. Unmatched junction bases numbered 8, after V lost 0 bases and J lost 5 bases. This CDR3 contains 16 residues. CDR3 sequence: CASSLARSGTGYGYTF. CDR3 nucleotide sequence: TGTGCCAGCAGCTTAGCTCGTTCGGGGACAGGTTATGGCTACACCTTC.

Details on this clone: One end of the junction fails to match germline, which may point to a read error. This sample also contains other DNA sequences that code for the same CDR3. This chain links TRBV7-8 with TRBJ2-6; D might be TRBD1 (5 bases). Germline lookup yields CDR1 SGHVS and CDR2 FQNEAQ. CDR3 length equals 14 residues. Here the CDR3 DNA reads TGTGCCAGCAGCGCCTACTCTGGGGCCAATGTCCTGACTTTC. It specifies CASSAYSGANVLTF.

This chain joins TRBV6-1 and TRBJ2-7; the D call may be TRBD1 or TRBD2 (7 bases each). The ends were cut back, 4 bases at V and 2 bases at J, with 21 bases in the middle. The CDR3 extends over 17 amino acids. Germline CDR1 reads MNHNS; CDR2 reads SASEGT. The CDR3 DNA follows: TGTGCCAGCAGTGGAGGGGGCCCGCGGGGGATTGCCTACGAGCAGTACTTC. This sequence encodes CASSGGGPRGIAYEQYF.

The rearrangement uses TRBV2 and TRBJ1-1, with D unclear. Germline V gene data show CDR1 as SNHLY and CDR2 as FYNNEI. This CDR3 is built from 14 residues. Between the trimmed V and J ends, which lost 7 bases and 1 base, there was a span of 13 bases. CDR3 sequence: CASTRRPANTEAFF. CDR3 in DNA: TGTGCCAGCACCCGACGGCCTGCGAACACTGAAGCTTTCTTT.

V is TRBV30 and J is TRBJ2-5; the match to TRBD2 covers 7 bases. CDR1 GTSNPN and CDR2 SVGIG come from the germline V gene (reference sequence). The CDR3 sequence is 16 residues long. The junction had 12 bases not matched to a gene; V was cut back by 3 bases and J by 2 bases. The CDR3, as DNA: TGTGCCTGGAGAAACAAGGGTCCGGGGGGTCAAGAGACCCAGTACTTC. It is translated as CAWRNKGPGGQETQYF.

J is TRBJ1-4 and V is TRBV5-1; no clear D gene. Germline CDR1 and CDR2: SGHRS and YFSETQ. The CDR3 is 15 residues long. Trimming removed 5 bases at V and 1 base at J, with 12 bases between. CDR3 sequence (DNA): TGCGCCAGCAGAATCGGGTCCTTAACTAATGAAAAACTGTTTTTT. Amino acid sequence: CASRIGSLTNEKLFF.

V gene TRBV2 combines with J gene TRBJ2-5, with TRBD2 as a possible D gene (6 bases). This CDR3 is 13 amino acids long. V lost 7 bases, J lost 2 bases, and 11 bases lay in between. Germline V gene lookup returns CDR1 SNHLY and CDR2 FYNNEI. The CDR3 sequence is CASKKTSQETQYF. The CDR3 nucleotides are TGTGCCAGCAAAAAGACTAGTCAAGAGACCCAGTACTTC.

The chain couples TRBV19 to TRBJ1-6; no clear D. Trimming took off 1 base at V and 7 bases at J, with 11 bases between the two ends. Per the germline V gene, CDR1 is LNHDA and CDR2 is SQIVND (reference sequence). The CDR3 is made up of 15 amino acids. The CDR3 loop is CASSIAVGTNSPLHF. CDR3 DNA: TGTGCCAGTAGTATAGCGGTTGGCACCAATTCACCCCTCCACTTT.

The rearrangement uses TRBV7-2 and TRBJ2-2, with D hard to call. The CDR3 has 12 amino acids. Germline values: CDR1 SGHTA, CDR2 FQGNSA. V lost 5 bases, J lost 7 bases, and 8 bases lay in between. The CDR3 spells CASSHGFGELFF. As DNA, the CDR3 is TGTGCCAGCAGCCACGGGTTCGGGGAGCTGTTTTTT.

The chain employs TRBV18 and TRBJ1-1; D unclear. Trimming took off 1 base at V and 0 bases at J, with 6 bases between the two ends. Germline lookup yields CDR1 KGHSH and CDR2 LQKENI. This CDR3 contains 14 residues. The CDR3 loop reads CASSPQDLNTEAFF. The CDR3 DNA sequence: TGTGCCAGCTCACCACAGGACTTGAACACTGAAGCTTTCTTT.

This clone has only a few counts. J is TRBJ1-1 and V is TRBV10-2; maybe TRBD1 (6 bases). The ends were cut back, 8 bases at V and 0 bases at J, with 22 bases in the middle. Per germline, CDR1 WSHSY and CDR2 SAAADI. This CDR3 is built from 17 residues. The CDR3 spells CASRRNFRGGVNTEAFF. CDR3 coding DNA: TGCGCCAGCCGTCGGAACTTTCGAGGGGGGGTGAACACTGAAGCTTTCTTT.

The rearrangement joins TRBV5-6 to TRBJ1-1; the D is unclear. This CDR3 spans 14 amino acids. Germline lookup yields CDR1 SGHDT and CDR2 YYEEEE. With 3 bases removed from V and 0 bases from J, the gap between germline ends came to 9 bases. CDR3 sequence (DNA): TGTGCCAGCAGCTACGAACAGCTGAACACTGAAGCTTTCTTT. Protein sequence: CASSYEQLNTEAFF.

The gene calls are TRBV29-1 and TRBJ2-7; 8 positions match TRBD1. V shed 5 bases and J 0 bases; nucleotides not matched to a gene: 6. The CDR3 contains 14 residues. Per germline, CDR1 SQVTM and CDR2 ANQGSEA. As DNA, the CDR3 is TGCAGCGTTCGACAGGGGCCAAACTCCTACGAGCAGTACTTC. Translating gives CSVRQGPNSYEQYF.

The V call is TRBV7-6, the J call TRBJ1-1, with D unclear. CDR1 SGHVS and CDR2 FNYEAQ come from the germline V gene. This CDR3 contains 16 residues. Trimming left V 4 bases short and J 10 bases short, with 25 bases between. DNA of the CDR3: TGTGCCAGCAGCTCCGGGGTGGGTTTATCCGAGGGAGGAGCTTTCTTT. Its protein product is CASSSGVGLSEGGAFF.

V usage is TRBV6-1 and J usage is TRBJ1-5, with TRBD1 matching 7 bases. Trimming removed 6 bases from V and 7 bases from J; junction bases left unmatched: 6. Per germline, CDR1 MNHNS and CDR2 SASEGT. The CDR3 extends over 13 amino acids. In nucleotides, the CDR3 is TGTGCCAGCAGCGACAGGGTACGACAGCCCCAGCATTTT. Encoded protein: CASSDRVRQPQHF.

The chain carries TRBV6-1 and TRBJ1-4, with 8 bases that match TRBD1. Looked up from germline, CDR1 is MNHNS and CDR2 is SASEGT. This CDR3 spans 13 amino acids. V lost 11 bases, J lost 7 bases, and 9 bases stayed unmatched. This CDR3 is CARVWDRFEKLFF. The CDR3 coding sequence is TGTGCCCGCGTATGGGACAGGTTTGAAAAACTGTTTTTT.

V usage is TRBV27 and J usage is TRBJ2-3, with 7 bases lining up with TRBD2. The germline V gene encodes CDR1 MNHEY and CDR2 SMNVEV (reference sequence). V lost 5 bases and J lost 2; bases outside the gene matches: 10. The CDR3 length is 16 residues. Here the CDR3 reads CASSLLTSASTDTQYF. The CDR3 coding sequence is TGTGCCAGCAGTCTCCTCACTAGCGCCTCCACAGATACGCAGTATTTT.

The chain has TRBV30 and TRBJ2-1; D is unresolved. Trimming pared 0 bases from V and 0 bases from J, leaving 12 bases between. This CDR3 has 16 residues. Germline CDR1 is GTSNPN and CDR2 is SVGIG (reference sequence). CDR3 protein: CAWSVLGLSSYNEQFF. The CDR3 DNA reads as TGTGCCTGGAGTGTACTTGGCTTAAGCTCCTACAATGAGCAGTTCTTC.

The chain joins TRBV5-8 to TRBJ1-4, with D possibly matching TRBD1 (6 bases). The V and J ends lost 7 bases and 10 bases respectively, with 11 bases between them. The germline CDR1 and CDR2 sequences are SGHTS and YDEGEE. The CDR3 contains 11 residues. The CDR3 bases are TGTGCCAGCGGATTAGGGGGAAAACTGTTTTTT. Translation gives CASGLGGKLFF.